A single TCR beta chain is shown here with its context. The sample belongs to a study of CD4+ T cells in melanoma. Profiling relied on immunoSEQ multiplex PCR, and the TCRdb table lists in-frame clones only, not all of them. Here the sample spans 13,000 to 15,000 clones, around 72% being singletons. V shed 6 bases and J shed 6 bases, with 14 bases lying between them. This CDR3 region has 14 residues. Germline CDR1 is MNHEY and CDR2 is SVGAGI. The receptor's source is a human donor with melanoma. The chain carries TRBV6-5 and TRBJ2-2; maybe TRBD1 (5 bases). The specimen was cells from a culture (not recorded whether cultured in vitro). CDR3 amino acids: CASRGASGSGELFF. In DNA form, the CDR3 reads TGTGCCAGCAGAGGGGCCTCGGGCTCCGGGGAGCTGTTTTTT.